The 32 T cell receptor beta chains below all came from one sample that was sequenced in a study of T cells in Graves' hyperthyroidism and ophthalmopathy (dated by TCRdb to about 2019). Libraries were constructed by multiplex PCR. Instrument used: Illumina HiSeq 2000. The TCR beta CDR3 regions were amplified from the RNA transcripts. The first round of RT-PCR for the TCR CDR3 was performed with the HTBI primer set and the Qiagen OneStep RT-PCR kit. Using fastp at Q25 and MiXCR, TCRdb reprocessed the public reads and kept productive beta chains. Every entry covers one CDR3 protein and lists the most common genes and DNA from its rows. In this sample the table shows over 150,000 distinct CDR3 sequences, roughly 17% of which occur a single time. Roughly 49% of the sample is held by the ten biggest clonotypes. Source material: blood. The receptors originated from a woman between 50 and 59 years old with Graves' hyperthyroidism.

This clonotype was picked up many times. The genes are TRBV20-1 and TRBJ1-2; perhaps TRBD1 as D (6 bases). The CDR3 has 13 amino acids. Germline assignment: CDR1 DFQATT and CDR2 SNEGSKA (reference sequence). The V gene lost 5 bases and the J gene lost 7 bases, with 17 bases spanning the gap. The CDR3 DNA reads TGCAGTGCTGGAACTCCGGGGGCGCGTGGCTACACCTTC. Its translation is CSAGTPGARGYTF.

At least ten counts were recorded for this clonotype. This chain connects TRBV5-1 to TRBJ2-7, with a tentative D call TRBD2 (5 bases). The germline V gene has CDR1 SGHRS and CDR2 YFSETQ. The CDR3 is made up of 14 amino acids. Trimming removed 4 bases from V and 2 bases from J, with 13 bases in between. The CDR3 reads CASSPGSGTYEQYF. CDR3 sequence (DNA): TGCGCCAGCAGCCCCGGAAGCGGAACCTACGAGCAGTACTTC.

This clonotype came up many times. This rearrangement joins TRBV2 to TRBJ2-2, with D perhaps TRBD1 (5 bases). V was cut by 7 bases and J by 6 bases, with 12 bases left in between. Germline-derived CDR1 and CDR2 are SNHLY and FYNNEI. The CDR3 length is 13 residues. CDR3 residues: CASNQGGAGELFF. In DNA form, the CDR3 reads TGTGCCAGCAACCAGGGTGGGGCCGGGGAGCTGTTTTTT. The full variable domain, rest sourced from reference TRBV2 and TRBJ2-2, is EPEVTQTPSHQVTQMGQEVILRCVPISNHLYFYWYRQILGQKVEFLVSFYNNEISEKSEIFDDQFSVERPDGSNFTLKIRSTKLEDSAMYFCASNQGGAGELFFGEGSRLTVL.

To note about this clonotype: The junction and the germline gene differ at one end; a read error may be behind it. The V and J genes are TRBV12-3 or TRBV12-4 and TRBJ2-5; 8 bases map to TRBD1. CDR3 length: 14 amino acids. CDR3 loop: CASSAGTGQGTQYF. In DNA, the CDR3 is TGTGCCAGCAGCGCCGGGACAGGCCAAGGGACCCAGTACTTC.

This clonotype was counted ten times or more. The chain links TRBV20-1 to TRBJ2-5; 11 bases are shared with TRBD2. Losses at the gene ends were 1 base for V and 2 bases for J; bases not matched to a gene: 3. The CDR3 loop spans 15 amino acids. The germline V gene encodes CDR1 DFQATT and CDR2 SNEGSKA (reference sequence). The chain's CDR3 is CSARGVAGGQETQYF. DNA for the CDR3: TGCAGTGCTAGAGGGGTAGCGGGAGGGCAAGAGACCCAGTACTTC.

This clonotype appeared many times. The chain carries TRBV2 and TRBJ2-1; D not certain. The V end lost 1 base, the J end lost 0 bases, and 4 bases lay between the germline ends. CDR1 is SNHLY and CDR2 is FYNNEI in the germline V gene. This CDR3 spans 14 amino acids. The CDR3 region has the DNA TGTGCCAGCAGTGAAGAGAGCTCCTACAATGAGCAGTTCTTC. Translating it yields CASSEESSYNEQFF.

This clonotype was seen repeatedly, ten times or more. The J gene is TRBJ2-1, the V gene TRBV2; D is possibly TRBD1 or TRBD2 (7 bases each). CDR1 is SNHLY and CDR2 is FYNNEI in the germline V gene. Trimming took off 5 bases at V and 3 bases at J, with 14 bases between the two ends. The CDR3 sequence is 15 residues long. The CDR3 DNA reads TGTGCCAGCAGTCCTCAGGGGGGGATCTACAATGAGCAGTTCTTC. This codes for CASSPQGGIYNEQFF.

This clonotype appeared many times. The chain links TRBV12-3 or TRBV12-4 to TRBJ2-1; 7 bases agree with TRBD1. V shed 6 bases, J shed 4 bases, and the junction held 6 bases outside the gene matches. The CDR3 spans 14 residues. The CDR3 DNA follows: TGTGCCAGCAGCTTGACAGGGAAGTACAATGAGCAGTTCTTC. Its protein product is CASSLTGKYNEQFF.

The chain employs TRBV3-1 and TRBJ1-1, with D maybe TRBD1 (5 bases). Trimming left V 0 bases short and J 7 bases short, with 12 bases between. CDR3 length equals 14 residues. Germline-derived CDR1 and CDR2 are LGHDT and YNNKEL (reference sequence). CDR3 loop: CASSQDTGGDEAFF. The CDR3, as DNA: TGTGCCAGCAGCCAAGATACCGGGGGGGATGAAGCTTTCTTT.

This clonotype was recorded a few times. The chain carries TRBV7-9 and TRBJ1-1; D ambiguous. The V gene lost 4 bases and the J gene lost 3 bases, with 9 bases spanning the gap. Germline V gene data show CDR1 as SEHNR and CDR2 as FQNEAQ (reference sequence). This CDR3 has 13 residues. DNA of the CDR3: TGTGCCAGCAGCTACGAGGGTTACACTGAAGCTTTCTTT. Translating gives CASSYEGYTEAFF.

This clonotype has at least ten counts. The chain has TRBV5-5 and TRBJ2-7; D unclear. Germline V gene lookup returns CDR1 SGHKS and CDR2 YYEKEE (reference sequence). V dropped 6 bases and J dropped 4 bases, with 11 bases sitting between them. The CDR3 is made up of 12 amino acids. The CDR3 nucleotides are TGTGCCAGCATCAACCCCACTTACGAGCAGTACTTC. Amino acid sequence: CASINPTYEQYF.

The table lists this clonotype with a few counts. The rearrangement links TRBV29-1 to TRBJ1-2, with TRBD1 matching over 7 bases. Per germline, CDR1 SQVTM and CDR2 ANQGSEA. The ends lost 6 bases at V and 6 bases at J; junction bases unmatched: 4. The CDR3 is 11 amino acids. The CDR3 protein is CSVRQGDGYTF. In DNA, the CDR3 is TGCAGCGTCCGGCAGGGGGATGGCTACACCTTC.

V and J are TRBV6-1 and TRBJ2-4; 9 nucleotides align to TRBD1. Unmatched junction bases numbered 5, after V lost 6 bases and J lost 2 bases. This CDR3 is built from 15 residues. Germline lookup yields CDR1 MNHNS and CDR2 SASEGT. The CDR3 region has the DNA TGTGCCAGCAGCCCCGGACAGGGGACCAAAAACATTCAGTACTTC. Residues: CASSPGQGTKNIQYF.

J is TRBJ1-2 and V is TRBV7-9; D ambiguous. The germline V and J ends were trimmed by 4 bases and 8 bases, with 23 bases remaining between them. CDR3 length equals 16 residues. Germline V gene lookup returns CDR1 SEHNR and CDR2 FQNEAQ (reference sequence). The DNA of the CDR3 is TGTGCCAGCAGCTCGCCGAGGGAAATCGTTTGGTGGGGCTACACCTTC. Its protein product is CASSSPREIVWWGYTF.

The chain employs TRBV7-9 and TRBJ2-1; 14 bases match TRBD2. CDR1 is SEHNR, CDR2 FQNEAQ, per germline (reference sequence). The V segment lost 0 bases and the J segment 6 bases; nucleotides outside the gene matches: 1. CDR3 length: 16 residues. The CDR3 nucleotides read TGTGCCAGCAGCTTAGCGGGACTAGCGGGAGTCAATGAGCAGTTCTTC. Protein sequence: CASSLAGLAGVNEQFF. Together with reference TRBV7-9 and TRBJ2-1, the CDR3 gives the full variable domain: DTGVSQNPRHKITKRGQNVTFRCDPISEHNRLYWYRQTLGQGPEFLTYFQNEAQLEKSRLLSDRFSAERPKGSFSTLEIQRTEQGDSAMYLCASSLAGLAGVNEQFFGPGTRLTVL.

This clonotype came up a few times. The chain employs TRBV15 and TRBJ2-3; 10 bases are a match to TRBD1. The CDR3 totals 17 residues. V shed 2 bases and J 4 bases; nucleotides not matched to a gene: 9. CDR1 is LNHNV, CDR2 YYDKDF, per germline (reference sequence). In nucleotides, the CDR3 is TGTGCCACCAGCAGACCGTCTGGGACAGGGGTTGCAGATACGCAGTATTTT. Encoded protein: CATSRPSGTGVADTQYF.

As regards this clonotype: A read error is possible here, since a much larger clone lies one base away. This chain links TRBV27 with TRBJ2-1; D call uncertain. Per germline, CDR1 MNHEY and CDR2 SMNVEV (reference sequence). This CDR3 contains 11 residues. The V end was cut by 11 bases, the J end by 3 bases, with 8 bases between. The CDR3 spells CAATCYNEQFF. The CDR3 nucleotides read TGTGCCGCCACTTGCTACAATGAGCAGTTCTTC.

Many counts were recorded for this clonotype. The V and J genes are TRBV24-1 and TRBJ2-1, with D possibly TRBD1 on 6 matching bases. The V gene's germline CDR1 is KGHDR and CDR2 SFDVKD. The CDR3 extends over 15 amino acids. V was clipped by 4 bases and J by 5 bases, with 14 bases between them. The CDR3 region has the DNA TGTGCCACCAGTGAGCCAGGGGTTTCCGACAATGAGCAGTTCTTC. Translated, it gives CATSEPGVSDNEQFF.

This chain joins TRBV6-2 or TRBV6-3 and TRBJ2-7; 10 bases map to TRBD2. Germline V lookup: CDR1 MNHEY, CDR2 SVGEGT. The CDR3 totals 14 residues. Trimming cost V 10 bases and J 4 bases; bases outside gene matches: 10. The CDR3 DNA is TGTGCCATCTGGGATTCTAGCGGGAGTTACGAGCAGTACTTC. Amino acid sequence: CAIWDSSGSYEQYF.

Points on this clonotype: This may come from a read error, since a much larger clone is one base off. The chain carries TRBV6-1 and TRBJ2-7; no firm D call. The CDR3 loop spans 14 amino acids. Per the germline V gene, CDR1 is MNHNS and CDR2 is SASEGT. CDR3 nucleotide sequence: TGTGCCAGCAGGAATAGACTCAGTTTCTACGAGCAGCACTTC. Amino acids: CASRNRLSFYEQHF.

This clonotype was picked up many times. The V gene is TRBV29-1, the J gene TRBJ2-7, with 10 bases fitting TRBD2. CDR1 SQVTM and CDR2 ANQGSEA come from the germline V gene. The CDR3 contains 15 residues. With V trimmed by 7 bases and J by 4 bases, 13 bases remained unmatched. The chain's CDR3 is CSAYFIASGSYEQYF. The CDR3 DNA is TGCAGCGCCTACTTTATCGCTAGCGGGAGTTACGAGCAGTACTTC.

Only a few counts were recorded for this clonotype. V gene TRBV16 combines with J gene TRBJ2-1; D unclear. V dropped 1 base and J dropped 4 bases, with 8 bases sitting between them. Germline CDR1 reads KGHSY; CDR2 reads FQNENV. The CDR3 is made up of 14 amino acids. The CDR3 DNA sequence: TGTGCCAGCAGCCAATTTGGGAAATACAATGAGCAGTTCTTC. This gives the protein CASSQFGKYNEQFF.

In its sample, this clonotype was seen many times. The rearrangement links TRBV2 to TRBJ2-5; D uncertain. The germline V gene encodes CDR1 SNHLY and CDR2 FYNNEI. The CDR3 is made up of 12 amino acids. Trimming removed 4 bases from V and 5 bases from J, with 8 bases in between. The CDR3 DNA sequence: TGTGCCAGCAGTGCCGTTCTTGAGACCCAGTACTTC. It specifies CASSAVLETQYF.

In this sample, this clonotype turned up many times. The rearrangement uses TRBV28 and TRBJ2-7, with 9 bases fitting TRBD1. CDR3 length equals 16 residues. The trim removed 4 bases at V and 0 bases at J, leaving 7 bases unmatched. Germline V lookup: CDR1 MDHEN, CDR2 SYDVKM. DNA for the CDR3: TGTGCCAGCAGTTCCGGGACAGGGTTGAGCTCCTACGAGCAGTACTTC. Translating gives CASSSGTGLSSYEQYF.

This clonotype has only one observation. A much bigger clone sits one base away, suggesting this may be a read error. The V and J genes are TRBV20-1 and TRBJ1-2; a possible D gene is TRBD1 (5 bases). This CDR3 spans 14 amino acids. The germline gives CDR1 DFQATT, CDR2 SNEGSKA (reference sequence). In DNA, the CDR3 is TGCAGTGCTGGAGATGGGGGGGTTCTGGCTGGCTACACCTTC. Its protein product is CSAGDGGVLAGYTF.

The sample holds many counts of this clonotype. The chain has TRBV6-5 and TRBJ2-1; D uncertain. CDR1 is MNHEY, CDR2 SVGAGI, per germline. The CDR3 runs to 15 residues. Trimming left V 2 bases short and J 5 bases short, with 13 bases between. As DNA, the CDR3 is TGTGCCAGCAGTTACCTCGGGTTGTTGGACAATGAGCAGTTCTTC. This sequence encodes CASSYLGLLDNEQFF.

This clonotype was found many times. The V gene is TRBV5-1, the J gene TRBJ2-1; D uncertain. V was pared by 4 bases and J by 6 bases, with 8 bases between. CDR3 length equals 12 residues. Germline lookup yields CDR1 SGHRS and CDR2 YFSETQ. CDR3 nucleotides: TGCGCCAGCAGCCTATACACCAATGAGCAGTTCTTC. It is translated as CASSLYTNEQFF.

At least ten counts were recorded for this clonotype. This chain connects TRBV2 to TRBJ1-4; D unclear. Trimming removed 1 base at V and 0 bases at J, with 6 bases between. This CDR3 is built from 15 residues. Germline loops: CDR1 SNHLY, CDR2 FYNNEI. The CDR3 DNA reads as TGTGCCAGCAGTGAAGACAGAACAACTAATGAAAAACTGTTTTTT. Translation: CASSEDRTTNEKLFF.

CDR3 bases: TGTGCCAGCAGTTACTCGGTTTCCTACGAGCAGTACTTC. The encoded protein is CASSYSVSYEQYF. The J gene is TRBJ2-7, the V gene TRBV6-5; D remains ambiguous. The V and J ends lost 0 bases and 1 base respectively, with 4 bases between them. This CDR3 contains 13 residues. The V gene's germline CDR1 is MNHEY and CDR2 SVGAGI.

The V gene is TRBV11-3, the J gene TRBJ2-1, with D perhaps matching TRBD2 (6 bases). Germline V gives CDR1 SGHNT, CDR2 YENEEA. The CDR3 spans 15 residues. V shed 5 bases and J shed 5 bases, with 16 bases lying between them. As DNA, the CDR3 is TGTGCCAGCAGCCGGGGAGGACTGGCAAACAATGAGCAGTTCTTC. Protein: CASSRGGLANNEQFF.

The rearrangement uses TRBV3-1 and TRBJ2-1; maybe TRBD1 (5 bases). Between the trimmed V and J ends, which lost 4 bases and 8 bases, there was a span of 21 bases. The CDR3 length is 16 residues. Germline CDR1 reads LGHDT; CDR2 reads YNNKEL (reference sequence). The CDR3 DNA follows: TGTGCCAGCAGCCCTTCAGGGAAGTCGGTTGACTATGAGCAGTTCTTC. It is translated as CASSPSGKSVDYEQFF.

This clonotype is a singleton in its sample. The chain recombines TRBV29-1 with TRBJ1-5; 7 bases map to TRBD1. Trimming at V came to 5 bases and at J to 7 bases, leaving 8 bases not matched to a gene. CDR1 and CDR2 from the germline V gene are SQVTM and ANQGSEA. CDR3 length equals 13 residues. CDR3 nucleotide sequence: TGCAGCGTTTCCGACAGGGAAGAGCAGCCCCAGCATTTT. Translating gives CSVSDREEQPQHF.